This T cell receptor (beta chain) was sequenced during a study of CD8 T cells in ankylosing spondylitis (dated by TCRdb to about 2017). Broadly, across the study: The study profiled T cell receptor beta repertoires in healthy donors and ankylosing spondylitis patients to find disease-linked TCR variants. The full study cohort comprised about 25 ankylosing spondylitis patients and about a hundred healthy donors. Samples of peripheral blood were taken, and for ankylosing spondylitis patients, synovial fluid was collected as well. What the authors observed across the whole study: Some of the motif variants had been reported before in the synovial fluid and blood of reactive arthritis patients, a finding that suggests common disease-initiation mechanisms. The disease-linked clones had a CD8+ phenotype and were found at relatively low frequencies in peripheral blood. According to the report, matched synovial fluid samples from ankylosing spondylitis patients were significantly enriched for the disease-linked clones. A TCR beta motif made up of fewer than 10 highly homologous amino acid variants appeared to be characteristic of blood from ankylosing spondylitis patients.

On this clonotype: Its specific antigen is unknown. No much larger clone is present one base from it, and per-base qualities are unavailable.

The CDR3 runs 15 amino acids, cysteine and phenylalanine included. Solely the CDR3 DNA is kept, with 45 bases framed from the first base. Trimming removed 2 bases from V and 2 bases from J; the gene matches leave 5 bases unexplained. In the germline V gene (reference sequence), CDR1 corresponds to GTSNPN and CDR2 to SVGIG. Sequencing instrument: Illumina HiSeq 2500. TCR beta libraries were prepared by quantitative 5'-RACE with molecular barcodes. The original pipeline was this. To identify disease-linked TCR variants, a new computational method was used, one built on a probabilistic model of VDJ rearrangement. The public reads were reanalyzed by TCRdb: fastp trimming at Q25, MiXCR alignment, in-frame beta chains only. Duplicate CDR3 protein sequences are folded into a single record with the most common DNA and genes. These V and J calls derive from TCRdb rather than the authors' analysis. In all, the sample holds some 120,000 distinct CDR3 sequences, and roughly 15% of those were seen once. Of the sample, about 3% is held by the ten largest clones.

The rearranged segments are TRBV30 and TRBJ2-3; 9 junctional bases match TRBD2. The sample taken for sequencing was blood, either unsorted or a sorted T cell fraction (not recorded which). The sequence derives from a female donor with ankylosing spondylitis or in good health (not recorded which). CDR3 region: CAWSRLADNTDTQYF. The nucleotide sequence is TGTGCCTGGAGTAGACTAGCGGACAACACAGATACGCAGTATTTT.